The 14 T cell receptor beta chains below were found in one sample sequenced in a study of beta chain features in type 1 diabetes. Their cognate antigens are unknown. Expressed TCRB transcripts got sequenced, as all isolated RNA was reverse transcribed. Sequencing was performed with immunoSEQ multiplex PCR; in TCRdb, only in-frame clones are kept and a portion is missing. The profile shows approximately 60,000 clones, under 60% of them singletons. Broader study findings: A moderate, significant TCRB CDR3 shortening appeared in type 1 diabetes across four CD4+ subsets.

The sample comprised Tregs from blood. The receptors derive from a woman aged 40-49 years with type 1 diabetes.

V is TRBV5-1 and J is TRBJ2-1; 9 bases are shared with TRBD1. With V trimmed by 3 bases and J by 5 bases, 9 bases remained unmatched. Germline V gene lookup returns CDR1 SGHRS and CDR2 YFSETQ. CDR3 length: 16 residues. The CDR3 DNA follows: TGCGCCAGCAGCTCAAAATCCGGGACAGGGCACAATGAGCAGTTCTTC. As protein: CASSSKSGTGHNEQFF. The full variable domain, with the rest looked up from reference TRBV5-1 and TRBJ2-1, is KAGVTQTPRYLIKTRGQQVTLSCSPISGHRSVSWYQQTPGQGLQFLFEYFSETQRNKGNFPGRFSGRQFSNSRSEMNVSTLELGDSALYLCASSSKSGTGHNEQFFGPGTRLTVL.

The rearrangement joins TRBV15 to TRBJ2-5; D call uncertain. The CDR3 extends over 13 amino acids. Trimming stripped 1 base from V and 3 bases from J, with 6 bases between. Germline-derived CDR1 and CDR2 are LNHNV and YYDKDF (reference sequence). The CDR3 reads CATSRVGEETQYF. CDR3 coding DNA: TGTGCCACCAGCAGAGTAGGAGAAGAGACCCAGTACTTC. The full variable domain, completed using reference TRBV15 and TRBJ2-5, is DAMVIQNPRYQVTQFGKPVTLSCSQTLNHNVMYWYQQKSSQAPKLLFHYYDKDFNNEADTPDNFQSRRPNTSFCFLDIRSPGLGDTAMYLCATSRVGEETQYFGPGTRLLVL.

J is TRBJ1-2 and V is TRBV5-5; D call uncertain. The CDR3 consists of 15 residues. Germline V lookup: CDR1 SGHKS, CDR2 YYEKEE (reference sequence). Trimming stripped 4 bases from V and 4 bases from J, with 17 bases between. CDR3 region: CASSPNAAGGYGYTF. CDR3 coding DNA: TGTGCCAGCAGCCCCAATGCCGCGGGCGGCTATGGCTACACCTTC. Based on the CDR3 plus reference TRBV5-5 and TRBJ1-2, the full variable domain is DAGVTQSPTHLIKTRGQQVTLRCSPISGHKSVSWYQQVLGQGPQFIFQYYEKEERGRGNFPDRFSARQFPNYSSELNVNALLLGDSALYLCASSPNAAGGYGYTFGSGTRLTVV.

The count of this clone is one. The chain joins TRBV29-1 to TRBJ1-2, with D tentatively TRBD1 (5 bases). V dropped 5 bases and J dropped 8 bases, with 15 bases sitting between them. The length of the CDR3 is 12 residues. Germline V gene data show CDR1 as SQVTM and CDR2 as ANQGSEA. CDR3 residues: CSVHPGFGGYTF. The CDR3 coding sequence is TGCAGCGTTCACCCAGGGTTTGGGGGCTACACCTTC.

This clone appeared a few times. CDR3: CASSLVGVEAETQYF. CDR3 coding DNA: TGTGCCAGCAGCCTTGTCGGGGTCGAGGCAGAGACCCAGTACTTC. This chain links TRBV7-2 with TRBJ2-5, with a tentative D call TRBD2 (5 bases). CDR3 length equals 15 residues. CDR1 and CDR2 (germline): SGHTA, FQGNSA. V was shortened by 5 bases and J by 4 bases, with 17 bases between the two germline ends.

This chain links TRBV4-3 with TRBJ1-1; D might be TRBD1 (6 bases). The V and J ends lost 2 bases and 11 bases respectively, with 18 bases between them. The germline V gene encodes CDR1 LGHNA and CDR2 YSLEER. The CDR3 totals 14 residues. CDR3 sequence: CASSQWRGGGMAFF. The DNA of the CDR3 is TGCGCCAGCAGCCAATGGAGAGGGGGGGGTATGGCTTTCTTT.

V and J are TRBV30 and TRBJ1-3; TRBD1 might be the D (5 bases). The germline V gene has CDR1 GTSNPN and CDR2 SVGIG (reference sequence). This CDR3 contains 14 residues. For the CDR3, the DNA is TGTGCTGGAGGGGCGGGAGGGGCTGGAAACACCATATATTTT. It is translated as CAGGAGGAGNTIYF.

Written as DNA, the CDR3 is TGTGCCAGCAGTTTAAGGGACCCGGGACAGTATAATTCACCCCTCCACTTT. Protein product: CASSLRDPGQYNSPLHF. V and J are TRBV27 and TRBJ1-6, with 7 bases that match TRBD1. J gave up 4 bases and V 2 bases, and 8 bases lay outside the gene matches. The CDR3 is 17 amino acids. Germline-derived CDR1 and CDR2 are MNHEY and SMNVEV (reference sequence).

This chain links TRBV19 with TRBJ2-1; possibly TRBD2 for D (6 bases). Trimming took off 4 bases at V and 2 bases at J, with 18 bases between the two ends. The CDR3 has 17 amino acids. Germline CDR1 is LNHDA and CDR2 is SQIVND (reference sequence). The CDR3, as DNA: TGTGCCAGTAGTAGGATTGGAGGGGCCTCACCCTACAATGAGCAGTTCTTC. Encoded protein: CASSRIGGASPYNEQFF.

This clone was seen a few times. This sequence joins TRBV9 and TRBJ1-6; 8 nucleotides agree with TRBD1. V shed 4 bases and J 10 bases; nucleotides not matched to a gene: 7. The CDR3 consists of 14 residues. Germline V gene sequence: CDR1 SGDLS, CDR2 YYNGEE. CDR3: CASSLGQGESPLHF. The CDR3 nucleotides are TGTGCCAGCAGCCTCGGACAGGGAGAATCACCCCTCCACTTT.

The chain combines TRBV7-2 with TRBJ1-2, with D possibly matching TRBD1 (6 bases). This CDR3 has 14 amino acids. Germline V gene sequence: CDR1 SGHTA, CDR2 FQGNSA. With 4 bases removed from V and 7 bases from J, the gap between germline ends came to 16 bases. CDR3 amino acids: CASSSPVGGAGYTF. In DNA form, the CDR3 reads TGTGCCAGCAGCTCGCCGGTGGGGGGGGCTGGCTACACCTTC.

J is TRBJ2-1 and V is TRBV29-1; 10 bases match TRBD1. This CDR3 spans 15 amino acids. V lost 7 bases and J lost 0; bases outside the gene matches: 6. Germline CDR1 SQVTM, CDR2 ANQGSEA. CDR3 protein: CSARRQGASYNEQFF. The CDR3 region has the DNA TGCAGCGCCCGTAGACAGGGGGCCTCCTACAATGAGCAGTTCTTC.

CDR3 nucleotide sequence: TGTGCCAGCAGCTTGGGTAGCGGAGGCCAAGAGACCCAGTACTTC. Translating it yields CASSLGSGGQETQYF. J is TRBJ2-5 and V is TRBV7-9, with TRBD2 as a possible D gene (6 bases). The ends were cut back, 3 bases at V and 1 base at J, with 12 bases in the middle. The CDR3 is 15 amino acids. Germline V gives CDR1 SEHNR, CDR2 FQNEAQ (reference sequence).

This chain's CDR3 is CASSSRLAGGPSYEQYF. The CDR3 DNA reads TGCGCCAGCAGCTCGCGACTAGCGGGGGGCCCGTCCTACGAGCAGTACTTC. The chain joins TRBV4-3 to TRBJ2-7; 13 nucleotides align to TRBD2. CDR1 and CDR2 from the germline V gene are LGHNA and YSLEER. V shed 5 bases, J shed 1 base, and the junction held 8 bases outside the gene matches. This CDR3 is 17 amino acids long.